The clone carrying this T cell receptor (beta chain) has only a few counts. Germline V gene sequence: CDR1 SNHLY, CDR2 FYNNEI. The CDR3 spans 12 residues. V dropped 7 bases and J dropped 8 bases, with 14 bases sitting between them. The table came from immunoSEQ multiplex PCR; TCRdb's copy has only in-frame clones and leaves some out. The sample carries 150,000 or so clones, roughly 80% recorded once. The data originate from a study of radiation and T cells in renal cell carcinoma. Time point here: baseline pretreatment blood. Treatment indicated: 15 Gy SBRT to primary tumor, nephrectomy 4 weeks later. The sequences come from blood, collected from a patient whose treatment included radiotherapy and nephrectomy. This sequence originates from a woman aged 45-65 years with renal cell carcinoma. The chain combines TRBV2 with TRBJ1-2, with D unclear. As DNA, the CDR3 is TGTGCCAGCACCCGGACGGAGGAAGGCTACACCTTC. Translating gives CASTRTEEGYTF.